Shown below are 22 T cell receptor beta chains from a single sample sequenced in a study of technical replicates of blood from a handful of donors. TCRdb's table, derived via immunoSEQ multiplex PCR, lists solely in-frame clones and lacks some. Here the sample spans fewer than 15,000 clones, 75% to 85% being singletons. Sequencing was done on a sample of PBMCs. The source of these receptors is a human donor in good health.

This clone has only a few counts. V gene TRBV5-1 combines with J gene TRBJ1-1; D call uncertain. The CDR3 covers 14 residues. V dropped 3 bases and J dropped 0 bases, with 9 bases sitting between them. The germline CDR1 and CDR2 sequences are SGHRS and YFSETQ. CDR3 DNA sequence: TGCGCCAGCAGCTCTCTCACTTTGAACACTGAAGCTTTCTTT. Residues: CASSSLTLNTEAFF.

This clone came up a few times. The chain couples TRBV2 to TRBJ1-4; a possible D gene is TRBD1 (6 bases). Deletions cut 5 bases from V and 0 bases from J, with 13 bases between. CDR3 length: 16 amino acids. The germline gives CDR1 SNHLY, CDR2 FYNNEI. The CDR3 sequence: CASSIRGASTNEKLFF. The CDR3 nucleotides are TGTGCCAGCAGTATTCGGGGGGCTTCAACTAATGAAAAACTGTTTTTT.

There are a few counts of this clone. The V and J genes are TRBV7-8 and TRBJ2-7; 12 bases are shared with TRBD2. Germline CDR1 is SGHVS and CDR2 is FQNEAQ. The trim removed 4 bases at V and 6 bases at J, leaving 10 bases unmatched. CDR3 size: 16 residues. For the CDR3, the DNA is TGTGCCAGCAGCTCGACCAGGACTAGCGGGATGGTCGAGCAGTACTTC. Amino acids: CASSSTRTSGMVEQYF.

The J gene is TRBJ2-7, the V gene TRBV5-1, with 8 bases matching TRBD1. The V and J ends lost 0 bases and 6 bases, in that order; junction bases with no gene match: 11. The CDR3 spans 16 residues. The germline CDR1 and CDR2 sequences are SGHRS and YFSETQ. For the CDR3, the DNA is TGCGCCAGCAGCTTGGAGTTCGGGACAGGTGCCCCCGAGCAGTACTTC. It is translated as CASSLEFGTGAPEQYF.

This clone was counted only a few times. The chain combines TRBV27 with TRBJ2-6, with unresolved D. Looked up from germline, CDR1 is MNHEY and CDR2 is SMNVEV (reference sequence). Trimming pared 5 bases from V and 3 bases from J, leaving 8 bases between. The CDR3 consists of 14 residues. The CDR3 nucleotides read TGTGCCAGCAGTCCCCACAGTGGGGCCAACGTCCTGACTTTC. Translation: CASSPHSGANVLTF.

This clone has just one count. The V gene is TRBV9, the J gene TRBJ2-2; 10 nucleotides align to TRBD2. The CDR3 runs 15 residues. CDR1 SGDLS and CDR2 YYNGEE come from the germline V gene. The ends lost 4 bases at V and 3 bases at J; junction bases unmatched: 3. This CDR3 reads CASSLSGRDTGELFF. CDR3 bases: TGTGCCAGCAGCTTGAGCGGGAGGGACACCGGGGAGCTGTTTTTT.

V is TRBV10-3 and J is TRBJ1-1, with D unclear. Germline values: CDR1 ENHRY, CDR2 SYGVKD. V lost 0 bases to trimming and J lost 4 bases, with 15 bases between them. The CDR3 has 16 residues. The CDR3 nucleotides are TGTGCCATCAGTGAGTCGAGGGCAGGCGCCCCCACTGAAGCTTTCTTT. Residues: CAISESRAGAPTEAFF.

The chain has TRBV9 and TRBJ1-2; TRBD1 agrees at 8 bases. The CDR3 spans 16 residues. After removal of 1 base from V and 2 bases from J, the junction contained 7 bases not matched to a gene. In germline, CDR1 is SGDLS, CDR2 YYNGEE. In nucleotides, the CDR3 is TGTGCCAGCAGCGTAACTCCGGACAGGGCAAACTATGGCTACACCTTC. Protein product: CASSVTPDRANYGYTF.

The rearrangement uses TRBV30 and TRBJ1-5, with TRBD1 as a possible D gene (6 bases). Trimming stripped 0 bases from V and 7 bases from J, with 13 bases between. This CDR3 is 14 amino acids long. Germline lookup yields CDR1 GTSNPN and CDR2 SVGIG (reference sequence). CDR3 sequence reads: CAWSVLTGIQPQHF. As DNA, the CDR3 is TGTGCCTGGAGTGTTTTAACAGGGATCCAGCCCCAGCATTTT.

By sample fraction, this clone is medium-sized. V usage is TRBV6-5 and J usage is TRBJ2-7; 10 bases map to TRBD2. Losses at the gene ends were 8 bases for V and 6 bases for J; bases not matched to a gene: 10. This CDR3 contains 14 residues. The germline V gene has CDR1 MNHEY and CDR2 SVGAGI. CDR3 sequence reads: CASGHSGGLGEQYF. The CDR3 DNA is TGTGCCAGCGGACATAGCGGGGGGCTCGGCGAGCAGTACTTC.

The chain recombines TRBV11-2 with TRBJ2-5; the match to TRBD1 covers 7 bases. Germline-derived CDR1 and CDR2 are SGHAT and FQNNGV. The CDR3 runs 14 residues. The V and J ends lost 4 bases and 5 bases, in that order; junction bases with no gene match: 7. CDR3: CASSSRQGRETQYF. CDR3 DNA sequence: TGTGCCAGCAGCTCCCGACAGGGCCGGGAGACCCAGTACTTC.

V usage is TRBV28 and J usage is TRBJ2-7, with a possible D match to TRBD2 (5 bases). This CDR3 spans 15 amino acids. Germline V gene lookup returns CDR1 MDHEN and CDR2 SYDVKM. The V and J ends lost 2 bases and 9 bases respectively, with 20 bases between them. This CDR3 is CASSLNPVTTRRQYF. The CDR3 DNA is TGTGCCAGCAGTTTAAATCCGGTGACTACGAGAAGGCAGTACTTC.

The chain links TRBV2 to TRBJ2-3; 9 nucleotides align to TRBD1. Germline V lookup: CDR1 SNHLY, CDR2 FYNNEI. The CDR3 extends over 15 amino acids. The V gene end was trimmed by 3 bases and the J gene end by 3 bases; junction bases not matched to a gene: 4. The DNA of the CDR3 is TGTGCCAGCAGTGACACAGGGGGCTCGACAGATACGCAGTATTTT. Its protein is CASSDTGGSTDTQYF.

In its sample, this clone was seen a few times. The V and J genes are TRBV7-9 and TRBJ2-3, with D possibly TRBD1 on 5 matching bases. The CDR3 loop spans 15 amino acids. Trimming left V 5 bases short and J 2 bases short, with 14 bases between. Germline assignment: CDR1 SEHNR and CDR2 FQNEAQ (reference sequence). This CDR3 reads CASSARAGVTDTQYF. CDR3 nucleotide sequence: TGTGCCAGCAGCGCCAGGGCCGGAGTCACAGATACGCAGTATTTT.

The chain couples TRBV28 to TRBJ2-5; 8 bases agree with TRBD1. Germline CDR1 MDHEN, CDR2 SYDVKM. Losses at the gene ends were 4 bases for V and 6 bases for J; bases not matched to a gene: 10. The CDR3 spans 15 residues. CDR3 region: CASSSSGTGGKTQYF. In DNA, the CDR3 is TGTGCCAGCAGTTCATCCGGGACAGGCGGGAAGACCCAGTACTTC.

This chain joins TRBV5-1 and TRBJ2-1; TRBD2 matches 9 bases. The CDR3 extends over 17 amino acids. V gave up 4 bases and J gave up 3 bases; unmatched junction bases: 11. CDR1 SGHRS and CDR2 YFSETQ come from the germline V gene. CDR3 region: CASSPGTLAGLYNEQFF. CDR3 in DNA: TGCGCCAGCAGCCCCGGGACCCTAGCGGGGCTCTACAATGAGCAGTTCTTC.

This sequence joins TRBV28 and TRBJ1-5, with a weak D call TRBD1 (5 bases). The CDR3 consists of 14 residues. CDR1 and CDR2 (germline): MDHEN, SYDVKM. V lost 2 bases and J 6 bases, leaving 11 bases between the germline ends. CDR3 DNA sequence: TGTGCCAGCAGTTTAGGAGGGGATCCTCAGCCCCAGCATTTT. This gives the protein CASSLGGDPQPQHF. The complete variable domain, with remaining parts taken from reference TRBV28 and TRBJ1-5, reads DVKVTQSSRYLVKRTGEKVFLECVQDMDHENMFWYRQDPGLGLRLIYFSYDVKMKEKGDIPEGYSVSREKKERFSLILESASTNQTSMYLCASSLGGDPQPQHFGDGTRLSIL.

The chain carries TRBV2 and TRBJ2-5, with D tentatively TRBD2 (6 bases). Looked up from germline, CDR1 is SNHLY and CDR2 is FYNNEI. The CDR3 spans 15 residues. V was trimmed by 7 bases and J by 2 bases, leaving 17 bases between them. The CDR3 spells CASNDPSGRQETQYF. The CDR3 bases are TGTGCCAGCAATGACCCGTCAGGGAGGCAAGAGACCCAGTACTTC.

The gene calls are TRBV6-5 and TRBJ2-5; D unresolved. The V gene lost 0 bases and the J gene lost 3 bases, with 8 bases spanning the gap. CDR1 is MNHEY, CDR2 SVGAGI, per germline. The CDR3 consists of 14 residues. The CDR3 sequence is CASSYSSPEETQYF. The CDR3 DNA follows: TGTGCCAGCAGTTACTCGAGTCCGGAAGAGACCCAGTACTTC.

J is TRBJ1-1 and V is TRBV11-3, with TRBD1 as a possible D gene (6 bases). CDR3 length: 13 residues. Germline assignment: CDR1 SGHNT and CDR2 YENEEA. Trimming took 5 bases from V and 2 from J, leaving 9 bases between them. CDR3: CASSLGHNTEAFF. CDR3 nucleotides: TGTGCCAGCAGCCTGGGACACAACACTGAAGCTTTCTTT.

The chain recombines TRBV5-6 with TRBJ2-5, with D perhaps TRBD1 (5 bases). The germline V and J ends were trimmed by 0 bases and 5 bases, with 11 bases remaining between them. Per the germline V gene, CDR1 is SGHDT and CDR2 is YYEEEE. CDR3 length: 14 residues. CDR3: CASSLGARVETQYF. CDR3 nucleotides: TGTGCCAGCAGCTTGGGGGCCAGGGTTGAGACCCAGTACTTC.

V is TRBV19 and J is TRBJ2-1; TRBD1 matches 7 bases. J gave up 7 bases and V 5 bases, and 11 bases lay outside the gene matches. CDR1 and CDR2 (germline): LNHDA, SQIVND (reference sequence). CDR3 size: 15 residues. This CDR3 is CASSQDRASINEQFF. The CDR3 DNA reads as TGTGCCAGTAGTCAAGACAGGGCGTCAATAAATGAGCAGTTCTTC. Looking up the rest from reference TRBV19 and TRBJ2-1 gives the full variable domain: DGGITQSPKYLFRKEGQNVTLSCEQNLNHDAMYWYRQDPGQGLRLIYYSQIVNDFQKGDIAEGYSVSREKKESFPLTVTSAQKNPTAFYLCASSQDRASINEQFFGPGTRLTVL.